The next 29 T cell receptor beta chains were all read from a single sample in a study of blood T cell repertoires in COVID-19. The table came from immunoSEQ multiplex PCR; TCRdb's copy has only in-frame clones and leaves some out. The sample shows about 180,000 clones, 89% of them seen only once. Source material: PBMCs or T cells enriched from blood (not recorded which). The receptors come from a woman aged 40-49 years with acute COVID-19.

This clone was observed once. The rearrangement uses TRBV2 and TRBJ2-1; D remains unclear. V was pared by 8 bases and J by 4 bases, with 18 bases between. The CDR3 length is 15 residues. Germline CDR1 SNHLY, CDR2 FYNNEI. CDR3 sequence (DNA): TGTGCCAGCCTTTCTTTGGGCAGCTCTTACAATGAGCAGTTCTTC. This translates into CASLSLGSSYNEQFF.

J is TRBJ2-3 and V is TRBV2; 8 nucleotides align to TRBD2. Germline lookup yields CDR1 SNHLY and CDR2 FYNNEI. The V and J ends lost 5 bases and 4 bases, in that order; junction bases with no gene match: 2. The CDR3 extends over 13 amino acids. Here the CDR3 DNA reads TGTGCCAGCAGTCGGGGGGGAGCAGATACGCAGTATTTT. Translation: CASSRGGADTQYF.

The rearrangement joins TRBV2 to TRBJ1-5; 10 nucleotides line up with TRBD1. From germline, CDR1 is SNHLY and CDR2 FYNNEI. The CDR3 loop spans 17 amino acids. The ends lost 6 bases at V and 3 bases at J; junction bases unmatched: 11. This CDR3 is CASSRGWGQGSNQPQHF. The DNA of the CDR3 is TGTGCCAGCAGCAGAGGTTGGGGACAGGGGTCCAATCAGCCCCAGCATTTT.

The DNA of the CDR3 is TGCGCCAGCAGCCCCCTAGCGGGGGGGCGAGAGACCCAGTACTTC. Its translation: CASSPLAGGRETQYF. This rearrangement joins TRBV5-1 to TRBJ2-5, with 12 bases fitting TRBD2. Trimming cost V 4 bases and J 4 bases; bases outside gene matches: 5. Germline assignment: CDR1 SGHRS and CDR2 YFSETQ. This CDR3 has 15 residues.

This clone was detected once. The rearrangement uses TRBV6-1 and TRBJ2-7; 8 positions match TRBD1. J was trimmed by 4 bases and V by 3 bases; bases with no gene match: 8. CDR3 length: 15 amino acids. Looked up from germline, CDR1 is MNHNS and CDR2 is SASEGT. The CDR3 spells CASSDTGTGIYEQYF. The CDR3 nucleotides are TGTGCCAGCAGTGACACCGGGACAGGCATATACGAGCAGTACTTC.

The chain uses TRBV28 and TRBJ2-3; 9 bases align to TRBD1. The germline gives CDR1 MDHEN, CDR2 SYDVKM. V dropped 2 bases and J dropped 3; count of bases not matched to a gene: 3. The CDR3 runs to 15 residues. CDR3 in DNA: TGTGCCAGCAGTTTAGTGGGACAGGGTACAGATACGCAGTATTTT. This encodes CASSLVGQGTDTQYF.

The chain employs TRBV5-1 and TRBJ1-4; D perhaps matches TRBD1 (5 bases). Between the trimmed V and J ends, which lost 0 bases and 7 bases, there was a span of 13 bases. The CDR3 spans 15 residues. The germline gives CDR1 SGHRS, CDR2 YFSETQ. Written as DNA, the CDR3 is TGCGCCAGCAGCTTGGCCGGTCAGGGATCTGAAAAACTGTTTTTT. Residues: CASSLAGQGSEKLFF.

This chain connects TRBV18 to TRBJ2-1; 12 bases align to TRBD2. CDR1 KGHSH and CDR2 LQKENI come from the germline V gene. The CDR3 has 15 amino acids. The J segment lost 7 bases and the V segment lost 3 bases, leaving 4 bases of the junction unmatched. The DNA for the CDR3 is TGTGCCAGCTCACCCTGGACTAGCGGGATGAATGAGCAGTTCTTC. It codes for CASSPWTSGMNEQFF.

The chain employs TRBV2 and TRBJ1-2, with D possibly being TRBD1 (5 bases). Trimming took 5 bases from V and 2 from J, leaving 9 bases between them. The CDR3 sequence is 13 residues long. Germline V gives CDR1 SNHLY, CDR2 FYNNEI. This chain's CDR3 is CASSSDMNYGYTF. The CDR3 coding sequence is TGTGCCAGCAGTTCGGACATGAACTATGGCTACACCTTC.

This clone has only one observation. The rearrangement joins TRBV7-9 to TRBJ1-3; 8 bases map to TRBD1. CDR1 is SEHNR and CDR2 is FQNEAQ in the germline V gene (reference sequence). The CDR3 is 12 residues long. With V trimmed by 10 bases and J by 4 bases, 3 bases remained unmatched. The CDR3 DNA is TGTGCCACCCGACAGGGGGGAAACACCATATATTTT. This gives the protein CATRQGGNTIYF.

The V gene is TRBV3-1 (or the pseudogene TRBV3-2), the J gene TRBJ1-6; a weak D match, TRBD1 (6 bases). CDR1 and CDR2 from the germline V gene are LGHDT and YNNKEL (reference sequence). The CDR3 contains 15 residues. Deletions cut 2 bases from V and 8 bases from J, with 13 bases between. The DNA for the CDR3 is TGTGCCAGCAGCCAAAACAGGGCATTCGATTCACCCCTCCACTTT. Protein product: CASSQNRAFDSPLHF.

The gene calls are TRBV6-5 and TRBJ2-2, with 7 bases lining up with TRBD1. The CDR3 sequence is 15 residues long. Germline values: CDR1 MNHEY, CDR2 SVGAGI. Losses at the gene ends were 6 bases for V and 1 base for J; bases not matched to a gene: 5. CDR3 sequence reads: CASRVTGLNTGELFF. CDR3 coding DNA: TGTGCCAGCAGAGTGACAGGGCTGAACACCGGGGAGCTGTTTTTT.

This CDR3 is CASSPYGGPMNTEAFF. CDR3 DNA: TGTGCCAGCAGCCCTTACGGGGGTCCAATGAACACTGAAGCTTTCTTT. This chain uses TRBV7-2 with TRBJ1-1, with D maybe TRBD1 (5 bases). Germline V lookup: CDR1 SGHTA, CDR2 FQGNSA. V was clipped by 5 bases and J by 0 bases, with 16 bases between them. The CDR3 is 16 amino acids. The whole variable domain, remainder taken from reference TRBV7-2 and TRBJ1-1, is GAGVSQSPSNKVTEKGKDVELRCDPISGHTALYWYRQSLGQGLEFLIYFQGNSAPDKSGLPSDRFSAERTGGSVSTLTIQRTQQEDSAVYLCASSPYGGPMNTEAFFGQGTRLTVV.

J is TRBJ2-5 and V is TRBV3-1 (or the pseudogene TRBV3-2); 7 nucleotides align to TRBD2. V shed 4 bases and J 4 bases; nucleotides not matched to a gene: 9. The CDR3 consists of 15 residues. Germline lookup yields CDR1 LGHDT and CDR2 YNNKEL (reference sequence). CDR3 sequence: CASSRPFRGRETQYF. The CDR3, as DNA: TGTGCCAGCAGCCGCCCTTTCCGCGGGAGAGAGACCCAGTACTTC.

The sample holds a few counts of this clone. The rearrangement links TRBV11-1 to TRBJ2-1, with TRBD2 identical over 7 bases. This CDR3 region has 15 residues. The V gene's germline CDR1 is SGHAT and CDR2 FQDESV (reference sequence). Trimming cost V 3 bases and J 3 bases; bases outside gene matches: 5. The CDR3 spells CASSLIGGIYNEQFF. The CDR3 bases are TGTGCCAGCAGCTTGATCGGGGGGATCTACAATGAGCAGTTCTTC.

This chain uses TRBV6-2 or TRBV6-3 with TRBJ1-5; TRBD1 might be the D (5 bases). Germline CDR1 is MNHEY and CDR2 is SVGEGT. The CDR3 is made up of 14 amino acids. V lost 6 bases to trimming and J lost 4 bases, with 13 bases between them. The DNA for the CDR3 is TGTGCCAGCAGCCCGGTGTCAGGGAATCAGCCCCAGCATTTT. Its translation: CASSPVSGNQPQHF.

This clone occurred once. The V call is TRBV2, the J call TRBJ2-1; 11 bases match TRBD1. J gave up 9 bases and V 8 bases, and 6 bases lay outside the gene matches. The CDR3 is 13 amino acids. Germline V lookup: CDR1 SNHLY, CDR2 FYNNEI. CDR3 DNA: TGTGCCAGCGGCGGGACAGGGGGTGTTGAGCAGTTCTTC. This translates into CASGGTGGVEQFF.

The genes are TRBV5-1 and TRBJ1-1; 9 bases map to TRBD1. The CDR3 runs 15 residues. Germline CDR1 is SGHRS and CDR2 is YFSETQ. The V gene end was trimmed by 3 bases and the J gene end by 4 bases; junction bases not matched to a gene: 7. This CDR3 is CASSSVGQGFTEAFF. CDR3 bases: TGCGCCAGCAGCTCGGTAGGACAGGGGTTCACTGAAGCTTTCTTT.

The chain carries TRBV7-9 and TRBJ2-2; D ambiguous. The V end was cut by 6 bases, the J end by 0 bases, with 14 bases between. The germline V gene encodes CDR1 SEHNR and CDR2 FQNEAQ (reference sequence). The CDR3 contains 16 residues. This CDR3 is CASRPARLTNTGELFF. CDR3 bases: TGTGCCAGCAGGCCAGCCAGGTTAACGAACACCGGGGAGCTGTTTTTT.

The genes are TRBV5-6 and TRBJ1-4, with D maybe TRBD1 (6 bases). CDR3 length equals 15 residues. The germline V gene encodes CDR1 SGHDT and CDR2 YYEEEE. Trimming removed 4 bases from V and 5 bases from J, with 15 bases in between. CDR3: CASSGTGHMNEKLFF. The CDR3 region has the DNA TGTGCCAGCAGCGGGACGGGACACATGAATGAAAAACTGTTTTTT.

The chain employs TRBV18 and TRBJ1-3; TRBD1 agrees at 8 bases. The CDR3 contains 18 residues. Germline assignment: CDR1 KGHSH and CDR2 LQKENI. With 2 bases clipped from V and 0 bases from J, the junction kept 9 bases outside the gene matches. The CDR3: CASSPTQGAIGSGNTIYF. The CDR3 coding sequence is TGTGCCAGCTCACCAACGCAGGGGGCGATCGGCTCTGGAAACACCATATATTTT.

This sequence joins TRBV5-5 and TRBJ1-1; TRBD1 agrees at 8 bases. The germline V gene has CDR1 SGHKS and CDR2 YYEKEE (reference sequence). This CDR3 has 14 residues. V lost 3 bases, J lost 4 bases, and 5 bases stayed unmatched. CDR3 residues: CASSSDDRGTEAFF. CDR3 DNA sequence: TGTGCCAGCAGCTCCGACGACAGGGGCACTGAAGCTTTCTTT.

The gene calls are TRBV10-3 and TRBJ2-1; 10 positions match TRBD2. There are 16 residues in the CDR3. J lost 6 bases, V lost 2 bases, and 7 bases had no gene match. Germline V gene lookup returns CDR1 ENHRY and CDR2 SYGVKD. This CDR3 is CAISEPGLALGNEQFF. In nucleotides, the CDR3 is TGTGCCATCAGTGAGCCGGGACTAGCGCTGGGCAATGAGCAGTTCTTC.

This sequence joins TRBV4-1 and TRBJ1-3; TRBD1 agrees at 8 bases. The CDR3 has 18 residues. After removal of 4 bases from V and 0 bases from J, the junction contained 11 bases not matched to a gene. CDR1 is MGHRA, CDR2 YSYEKL, per germline. CDR3 region: CASSRLGSGGFSGNTIYF. In DNA form, the CDR3 reads TGCGCCAGCAGCCGACTTGGGTCAGGGGGCTTCTCTGGAAACACCATATATTTT.

The chain carries TRBV9 and TRBJ2-2; 10 bases match TRBD2. Trimming took 4 bases from V and 1 from J; bases not matched to a gene: 4. Germline CDR1 SGDLS, CDR2 YYNGEE. This CDR3 spans 16 amino acids. Here the CDR3 reads CASSSQRGGNTGELFF. CDR3 coding DNA: TGTGCCAGCAGCTCCCAGCGGGGGGGGAACACCGGGGAGCTGTTTTTT.

The chain has TRBV5-1 and TRBJ2-7; 9 bases fit TRBD1. This CDR3 comprises 15 residues. Germline-derived CDR1 and CDR2 are SGHRS and YFSETQ. Unmatched junction bases numbered 8, after V lost 4 bases and J lost 3 bases. The CDR3 region is CASSNAGTGFYEQYF. DNA for the CDR3: TGCGCCAGCAGCAACGCCGGGACAGGGTTCTACGAGCAGTACTTC.

CDR3 nucleotides: TGTGCCAGCTCGGAGGGGATTTCCAACTATGGCTACACCTTC. Amino acids: CASSEGISNYGYTF. This sequence joins TRBV28 and TRBJ1-2; a weak D match, TRBD1 (5 bases). V was pared by 8 bases and J by 2 bases, with 15 bases between. Germline V gene sequence: CDR1 MDHEN, CDR2 SYDVKM. This CDR3 is 14 amino acids long.

This chain links TRBV27 with TRBJ2-5, with D possibly matching TRBD2 (6 bases). The germline V gene encodes CDR1 MNHEY and CDR2 SMNVEV (reference sequence). This CDR3 region has 15 residues. Trimming stripped 5 bases from V and 2 bases from J, with 15 bases between. Here the CDR3 reads CASSRLANLQETQYF. CDR3 DNA: TGTGCCAGCAGTAGGCTAGCGAACCTGCAAGAGACCCAGTACTTC.

The genes are TRBV4-1 and TRBJ1-5, with D maybe TRBD1 (6 bases). Deletions cut 0 bases from V and 8 bases from J, with 11 bases between. The CDR3 covers 14 residues. The germline gives CDR1 MGHRA, CDR2 YSYEKL. CDR3 bases: TGCGCCAGCAGCCAAGATACAGGGAGGGAGCCCCAGCATTTT. It is translated as CASSQDTGREPQHF.